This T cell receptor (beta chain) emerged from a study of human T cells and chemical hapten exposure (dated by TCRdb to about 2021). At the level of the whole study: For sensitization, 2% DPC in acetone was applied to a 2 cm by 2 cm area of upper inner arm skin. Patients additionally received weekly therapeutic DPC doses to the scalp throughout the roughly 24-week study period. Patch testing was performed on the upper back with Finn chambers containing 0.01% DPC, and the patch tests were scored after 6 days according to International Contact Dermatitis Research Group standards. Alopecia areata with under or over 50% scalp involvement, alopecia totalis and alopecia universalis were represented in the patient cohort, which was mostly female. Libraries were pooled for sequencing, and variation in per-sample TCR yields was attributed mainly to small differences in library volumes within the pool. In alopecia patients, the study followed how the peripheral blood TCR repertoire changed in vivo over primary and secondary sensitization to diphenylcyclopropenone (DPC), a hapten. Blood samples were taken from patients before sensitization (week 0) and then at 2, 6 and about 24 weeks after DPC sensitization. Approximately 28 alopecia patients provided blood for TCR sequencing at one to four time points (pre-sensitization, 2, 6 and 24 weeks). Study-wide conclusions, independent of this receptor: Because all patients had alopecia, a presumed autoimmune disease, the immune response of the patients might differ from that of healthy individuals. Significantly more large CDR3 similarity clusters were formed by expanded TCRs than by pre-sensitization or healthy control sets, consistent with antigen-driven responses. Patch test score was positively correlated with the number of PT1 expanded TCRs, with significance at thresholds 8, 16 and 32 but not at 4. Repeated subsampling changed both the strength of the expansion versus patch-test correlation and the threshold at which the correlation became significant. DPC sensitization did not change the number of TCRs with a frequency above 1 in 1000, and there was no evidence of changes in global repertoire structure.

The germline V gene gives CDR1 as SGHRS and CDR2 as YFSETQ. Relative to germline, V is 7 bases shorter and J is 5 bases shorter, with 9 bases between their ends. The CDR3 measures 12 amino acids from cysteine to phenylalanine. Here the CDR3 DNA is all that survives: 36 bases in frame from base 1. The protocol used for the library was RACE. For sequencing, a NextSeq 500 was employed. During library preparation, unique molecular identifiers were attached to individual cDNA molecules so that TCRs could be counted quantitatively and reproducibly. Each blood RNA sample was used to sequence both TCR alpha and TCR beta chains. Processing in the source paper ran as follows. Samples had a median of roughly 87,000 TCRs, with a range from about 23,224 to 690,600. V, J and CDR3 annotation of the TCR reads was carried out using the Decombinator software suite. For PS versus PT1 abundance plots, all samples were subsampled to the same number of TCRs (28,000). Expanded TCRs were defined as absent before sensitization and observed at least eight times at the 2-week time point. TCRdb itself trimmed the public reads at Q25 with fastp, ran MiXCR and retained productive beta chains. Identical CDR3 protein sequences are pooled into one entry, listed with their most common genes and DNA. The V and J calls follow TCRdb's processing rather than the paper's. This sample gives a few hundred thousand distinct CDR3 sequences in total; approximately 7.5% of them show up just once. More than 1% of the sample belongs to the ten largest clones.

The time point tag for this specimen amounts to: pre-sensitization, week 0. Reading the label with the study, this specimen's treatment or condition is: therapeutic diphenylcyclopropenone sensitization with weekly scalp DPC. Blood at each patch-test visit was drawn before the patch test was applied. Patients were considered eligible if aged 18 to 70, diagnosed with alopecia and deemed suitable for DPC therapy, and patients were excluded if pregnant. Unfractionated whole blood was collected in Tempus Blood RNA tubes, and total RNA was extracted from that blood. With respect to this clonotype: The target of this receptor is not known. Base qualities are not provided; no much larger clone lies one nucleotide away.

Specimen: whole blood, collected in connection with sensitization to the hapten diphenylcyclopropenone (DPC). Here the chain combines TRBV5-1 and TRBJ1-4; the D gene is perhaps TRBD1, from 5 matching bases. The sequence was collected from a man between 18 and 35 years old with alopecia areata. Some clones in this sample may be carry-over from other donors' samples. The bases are TGCGCCAGCCGGACATCCAATGAAAAACTGTTTTTT. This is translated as CASRTSNEKLFF. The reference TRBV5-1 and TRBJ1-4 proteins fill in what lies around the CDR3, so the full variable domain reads KAGVTQTPRYLIKTRGQQVTLSCSPISGHRSVSWYQQTPGQGLQFLFEYFSETQRNKGNFPGRFSGRQFSNSRSEMNVSTLELGDSALYLCASRTSNEKLFFGSGTQLSVL.